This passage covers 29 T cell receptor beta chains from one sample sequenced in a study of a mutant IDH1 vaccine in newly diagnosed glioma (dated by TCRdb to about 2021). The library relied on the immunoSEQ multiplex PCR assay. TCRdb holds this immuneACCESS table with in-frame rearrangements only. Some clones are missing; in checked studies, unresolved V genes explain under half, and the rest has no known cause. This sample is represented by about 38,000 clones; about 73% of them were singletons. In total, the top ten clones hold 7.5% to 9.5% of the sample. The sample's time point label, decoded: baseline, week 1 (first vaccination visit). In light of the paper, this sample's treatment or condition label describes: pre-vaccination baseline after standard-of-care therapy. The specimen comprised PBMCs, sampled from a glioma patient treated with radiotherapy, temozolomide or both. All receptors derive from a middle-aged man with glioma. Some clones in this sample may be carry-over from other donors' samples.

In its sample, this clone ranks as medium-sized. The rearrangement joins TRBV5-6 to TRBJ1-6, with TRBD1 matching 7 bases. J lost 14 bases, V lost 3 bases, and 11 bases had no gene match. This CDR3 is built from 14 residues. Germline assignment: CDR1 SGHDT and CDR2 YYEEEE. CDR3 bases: TGTGCCAGCAGCTCCACAGGGGACCCCTTATCCCTCCACTTT. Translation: CASSSTGDPLSLHF.

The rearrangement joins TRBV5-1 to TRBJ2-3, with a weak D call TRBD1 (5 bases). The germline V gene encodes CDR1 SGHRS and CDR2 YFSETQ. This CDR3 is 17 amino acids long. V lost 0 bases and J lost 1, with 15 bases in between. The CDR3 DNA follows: TGCGCCAGCAGCTTGGTAGACCAGGGATGGGGCACAGATACGCAGTATTTT. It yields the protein CASSLVDQGWGTDTQYF.

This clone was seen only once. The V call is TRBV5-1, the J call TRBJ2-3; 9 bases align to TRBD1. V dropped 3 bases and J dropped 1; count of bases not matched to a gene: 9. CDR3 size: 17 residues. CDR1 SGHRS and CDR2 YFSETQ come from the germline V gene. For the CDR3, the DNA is TGCGCCAGCAGCTCGGATCGACAGGGGGGCGGCACAGATACGCAGTATTTT. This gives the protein CASSSDRQGGGTDTQYF.

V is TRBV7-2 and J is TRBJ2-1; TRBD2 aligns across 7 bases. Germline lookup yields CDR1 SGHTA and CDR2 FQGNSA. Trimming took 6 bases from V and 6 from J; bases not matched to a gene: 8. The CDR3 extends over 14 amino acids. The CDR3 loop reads CASRPTSFINEQFF. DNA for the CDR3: TGTGCCAGCAGACCGACTAGCTTCATCAATGAGCAGTTCTTC. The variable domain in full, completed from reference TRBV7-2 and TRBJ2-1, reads GAGVSQSPSNKVTEKGKDVELRCDPISGHTALYWYRQSLGQGLEFLIYFQGNSAPDKSGLPSDRFSAERTGGSVSTLTIQRTQQEDSAVYLCASRPTSFINEQFFGPGTRLTVL.

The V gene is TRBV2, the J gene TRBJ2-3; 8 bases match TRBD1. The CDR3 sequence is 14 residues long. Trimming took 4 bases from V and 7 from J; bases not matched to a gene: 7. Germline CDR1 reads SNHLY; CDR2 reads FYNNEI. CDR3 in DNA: TGTGCCAGCAGTGTGACAGGGGCTGGTAATACGCAGTATTTT. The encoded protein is CASSVTGAGNTQYF.

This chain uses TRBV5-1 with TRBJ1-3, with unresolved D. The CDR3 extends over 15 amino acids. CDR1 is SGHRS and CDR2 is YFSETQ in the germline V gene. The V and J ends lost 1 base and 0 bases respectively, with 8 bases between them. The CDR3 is CASSLTPSSGNTIYF. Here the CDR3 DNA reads TGCGCCAGCAGCTTGACCCCTAGCTCTGGAAACACCATATATTTT.

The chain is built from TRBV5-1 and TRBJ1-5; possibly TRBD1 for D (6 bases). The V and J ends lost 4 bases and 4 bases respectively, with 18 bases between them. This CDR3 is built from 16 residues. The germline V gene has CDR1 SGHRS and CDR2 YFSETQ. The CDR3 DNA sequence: TGCGCCAGCAGCCCAAACACAGGGAAGGGGAATCAGCCCCAGCATTTT. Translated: CASSPNTGKGNQPQHF.

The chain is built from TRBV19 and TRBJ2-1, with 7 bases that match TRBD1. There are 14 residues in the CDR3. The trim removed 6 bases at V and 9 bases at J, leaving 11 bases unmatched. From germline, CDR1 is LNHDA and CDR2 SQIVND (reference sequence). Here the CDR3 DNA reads TGTGCCAGTAGAGAGGGGGCAGTATTAGGTGAGCAGTTCTTC. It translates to CASREGAVLGEQFF.

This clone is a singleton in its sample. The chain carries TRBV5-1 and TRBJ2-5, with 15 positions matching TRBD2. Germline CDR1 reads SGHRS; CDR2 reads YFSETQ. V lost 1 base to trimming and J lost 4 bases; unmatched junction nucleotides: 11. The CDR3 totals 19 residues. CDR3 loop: CASSLWTSGGEVRGETQYF. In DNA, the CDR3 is TGCGCCAGCAGCTTGTGGACTAGCGGGGGGGAAGTGAGAGGAGAGACCCAGTACTTC. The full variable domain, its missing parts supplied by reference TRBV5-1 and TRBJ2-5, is KAGVTQTPRYLIKTRGQQVTLSCSPISGHRSVSWYQQTPGQGLQFLFEYFSETQRNKGNFPGRFSGRQFSNSRSEMNVSTLELGDSALYLCASSLWTSGGEVRGETQYFGPGTRLLVL.

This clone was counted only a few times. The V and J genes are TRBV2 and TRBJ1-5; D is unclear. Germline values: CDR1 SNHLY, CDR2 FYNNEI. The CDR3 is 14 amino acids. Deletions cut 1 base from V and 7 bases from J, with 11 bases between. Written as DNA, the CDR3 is TGTGCCAGCAGTGAAGGGGTCACTTCGCAGCCCCAGCATTTT. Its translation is CASSEGVTSQPQHF.

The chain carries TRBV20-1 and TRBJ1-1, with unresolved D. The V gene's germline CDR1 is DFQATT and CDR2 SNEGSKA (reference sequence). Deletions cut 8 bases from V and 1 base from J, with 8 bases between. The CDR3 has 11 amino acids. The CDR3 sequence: CSLRRNTEAFF. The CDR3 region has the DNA TGCAGTTTGAGGAGGAACACTGAAGCTTTCTTT.

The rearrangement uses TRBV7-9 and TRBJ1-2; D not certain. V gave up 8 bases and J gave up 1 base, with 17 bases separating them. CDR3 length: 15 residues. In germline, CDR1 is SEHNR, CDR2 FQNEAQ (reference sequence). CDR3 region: CASSGGPPLNYGYTF. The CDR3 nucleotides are TGTGCCAGCTCCGGCGGGCCTCCTCTTAACTATGGCTACACCTTC.

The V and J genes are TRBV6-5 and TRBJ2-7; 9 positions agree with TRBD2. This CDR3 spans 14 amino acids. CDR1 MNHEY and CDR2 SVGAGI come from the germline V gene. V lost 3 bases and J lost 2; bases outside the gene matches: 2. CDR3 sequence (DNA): TGTGCCAGCAGTTATCTAGCGGGGACCTACGAGCAGTACTTC. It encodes CASSYLAGTYEQYF.

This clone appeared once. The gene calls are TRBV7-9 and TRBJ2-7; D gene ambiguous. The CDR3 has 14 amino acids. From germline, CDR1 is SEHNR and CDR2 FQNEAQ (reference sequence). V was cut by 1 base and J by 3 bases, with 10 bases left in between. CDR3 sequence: CASSLEGGRYEQYF. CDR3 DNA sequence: TGTGCCAGCAGCTTAGAAGGCGGACGCTACGAGCAGTACTTC.

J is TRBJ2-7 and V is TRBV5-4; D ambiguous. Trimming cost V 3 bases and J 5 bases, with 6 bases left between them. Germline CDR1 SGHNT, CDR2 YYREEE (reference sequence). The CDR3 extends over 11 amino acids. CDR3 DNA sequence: TGTGCCAGCAGCTCCCTCCACGAGCAGTACTTC. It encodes CASSSLHEQYF.

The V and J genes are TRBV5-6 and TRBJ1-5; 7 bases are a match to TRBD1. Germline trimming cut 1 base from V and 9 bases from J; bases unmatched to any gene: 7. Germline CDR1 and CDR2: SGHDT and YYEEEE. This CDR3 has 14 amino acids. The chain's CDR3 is CASSLTGAERPQHF. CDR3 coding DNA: TGTGCCAGCAGCTTGACAGGGGCGGAACGGCCCCAGCATTTT.

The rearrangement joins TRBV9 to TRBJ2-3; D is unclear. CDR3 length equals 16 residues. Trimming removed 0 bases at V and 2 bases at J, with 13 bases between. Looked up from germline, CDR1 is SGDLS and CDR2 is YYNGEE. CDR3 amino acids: CASSVESARTTDTQYF. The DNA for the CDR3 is TGTGCCAGCAGCGTAGAATCCGCGAGGACCACAGATACGCAGTATTTT.

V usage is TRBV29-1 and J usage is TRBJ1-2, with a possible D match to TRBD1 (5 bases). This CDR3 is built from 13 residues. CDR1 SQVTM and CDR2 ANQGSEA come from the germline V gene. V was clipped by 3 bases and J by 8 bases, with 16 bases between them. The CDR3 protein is CSVEGWQGEGYTF. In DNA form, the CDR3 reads TGCAGCGTTGAGGGCTGGCAGGGTGAGGGCTACACCTTC.

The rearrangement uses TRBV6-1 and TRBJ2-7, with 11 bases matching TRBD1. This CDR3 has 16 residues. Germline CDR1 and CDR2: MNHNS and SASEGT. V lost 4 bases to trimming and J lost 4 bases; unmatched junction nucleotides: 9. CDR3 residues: CASSASGTGGSYEQYF. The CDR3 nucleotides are TGTGCCAGCAGTGCCTCCGGGACAGGGGGATCATACGAGCAGTACTTC.

The CDR3 bases are TGTGCCAGCAGCTTATATAAGGGGGCAGAGACCCAGTACTTC. Translated: CASSLYKGAETQYF. The genes are TRBV7-9 and TRBJ2-5; TRBD1 matches at 7 bases. The CDR3 is 14 amino acids. V lost 2 bases, J lost 4 bases, and 4 bases stayed unmatched. The germline CDR1 and CDR2 sequences are SEHNR and FQNEAQ (reference sequence).

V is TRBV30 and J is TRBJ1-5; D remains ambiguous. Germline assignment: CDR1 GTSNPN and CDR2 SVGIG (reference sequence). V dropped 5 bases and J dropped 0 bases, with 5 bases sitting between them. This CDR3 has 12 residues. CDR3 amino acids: CAWAYSNQPQHF. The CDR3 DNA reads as TGTGCCTGGGCCTATAGCAATCAGCCCCAGCATTTT.

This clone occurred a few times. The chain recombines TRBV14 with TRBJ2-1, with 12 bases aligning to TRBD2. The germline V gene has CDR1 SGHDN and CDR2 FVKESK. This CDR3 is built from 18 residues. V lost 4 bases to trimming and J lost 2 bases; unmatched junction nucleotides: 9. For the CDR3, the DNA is TGTGCCAGCAGCCCGGGGGCTAGCGGGGGGGCGACCTACAATGAGCAGTTCTTC. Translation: CASSPGASGGATYNEQFF.

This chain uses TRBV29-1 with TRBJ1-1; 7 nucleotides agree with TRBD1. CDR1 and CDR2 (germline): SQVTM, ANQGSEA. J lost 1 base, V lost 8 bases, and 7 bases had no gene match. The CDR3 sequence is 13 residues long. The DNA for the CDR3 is TGCAGCTCACTGACAGGGAGGAACACTGAAGCTTTCTTT. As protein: CSSLTGRNTEAFF.

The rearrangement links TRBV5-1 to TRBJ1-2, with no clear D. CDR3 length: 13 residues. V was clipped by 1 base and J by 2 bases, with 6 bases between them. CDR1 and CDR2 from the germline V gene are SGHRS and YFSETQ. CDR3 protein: CASSLSLNYGYTF. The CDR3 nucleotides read TGCGCCAGCAGCTTGTCCCTCAACTATGGCTACACCTTC.

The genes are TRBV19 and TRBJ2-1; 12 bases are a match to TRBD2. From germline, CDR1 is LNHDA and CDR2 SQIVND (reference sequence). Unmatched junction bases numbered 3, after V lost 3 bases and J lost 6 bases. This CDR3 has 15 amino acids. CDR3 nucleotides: TGTGCCAGTAGTATTCAACTAGCGGGGGGCAATGAGCAGTTCTTC. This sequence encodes CASSIQLAGGNEQFF.

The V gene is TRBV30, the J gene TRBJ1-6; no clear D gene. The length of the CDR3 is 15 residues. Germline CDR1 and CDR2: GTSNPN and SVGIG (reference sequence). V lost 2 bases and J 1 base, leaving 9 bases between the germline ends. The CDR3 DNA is TGTGCCTGGAGTTCTATGAGATCCTATAATTCACCCCTCCACTTT. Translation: CAWSSMRSYNSPLHF.

In DNA, the CDR3 is TGTGCCAGTAGTACGGACAGGGGGCTCGGAGGCTACACCTTC. Translating it yields CASSTDRGLGGYTF. The rearrangement joins TRBV19 to TRBJ1-2; 11 nucleotides line up with TRBD1. CDR3 length: 14 residues. The junction had 6 bases not matched to a gene; V was cut back by 4 bases and J by 8 bases. The V gene's germline CDR1 is LNHDA and CDR2 SQIVND (reference sequence).

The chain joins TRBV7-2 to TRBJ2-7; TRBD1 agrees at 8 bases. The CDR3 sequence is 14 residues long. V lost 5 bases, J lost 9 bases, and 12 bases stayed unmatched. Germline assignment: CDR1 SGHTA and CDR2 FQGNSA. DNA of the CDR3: TGTGCCAGCAGCCCGCGAGGACAGGGAATAACGCAGTACTTC. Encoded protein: CASSPRGQGITQYF.

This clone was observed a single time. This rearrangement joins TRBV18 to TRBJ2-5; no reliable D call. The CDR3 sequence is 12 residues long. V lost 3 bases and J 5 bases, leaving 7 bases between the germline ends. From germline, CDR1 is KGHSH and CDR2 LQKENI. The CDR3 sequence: CASSPSIETQYF. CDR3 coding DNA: TGTGCCAGCTCACCTAGTATCGAGACCCAGTACTTC.